This T cell receptor (beta chain) was recovered during a study of blood T cell repertoires in COVID-19. Overall study: The United States, Italy and Spain supplied acute and convalescent COVID-19 samples.

TCRdb's copy holds only in-frame clones and misses some; the assay was immunoSEQ multiplex PCR. The sample carries approximately 94,000 clones, more than 70% recorded once. CDR3 length equals 14 residues. V dropped 7 bases and J dropped 3; count of bases not matched to a gene: 8. Per the germline V gene, CDR1 is MDHEN and CDR2 is SYDVKM. V is TRBV28 and J is TRBJ2-7; 8 bases match TRBD1. The sequenced sample consisted of peripheral blood. The receptor was derived from a human donor in a cohort sampled during active COVID-19. The CDR3 bases are TGTGCCAGCAAAGCCCCCGGGACAGGCTACGAGCAGTACTTC. Protein: CASKAPGTGYEQYF.